The clone carrying this T cell receptor beta chain came up many times. Its antigen remains unidentified. Germline CDR1 and CDR2: SNHLY and FYNNEI. Deletions cut 7 bases from V and 2 bases from J, with 11 bases between. The CDR3 is 13 amino acids. These data belong to a study of T cells in Graves' hyperthyroidism and ophthalmopathy. Study as a whole: Upon initial diagnosis and before any treatment, peripheral blood was collected. Study results and caveats: By a 13 V-J model, ophthalmopathy was set apart from stable hyperthyroidism.

Regions amplified from RNA transcripts were the TCR beta CDR3 regions. Carried out on the TCR CDR3, a first-round RT-PCR used the HTBI primer set. TCRdb used MiXCR to reprocess the multiplex PCR reads, holding one entry per CDR3 protein. The table has about 420,000 distinct CDR3 sequences, approximately 14% seen once. Criteria for exclusion of patients were uncontrolled infection, other autoimmune disease, pregnancy or lactation. Each diagnosis drew on symptoms, thyroxine, TRAb, thyroid ultrasound and orbital computed tomography findings. The receptor was derived from a woman aged 18 to 35 with Graves' hyperthyroidism. The J gene is TRBJ1-2, the V gene TRBV2; weak D call: TRBD1 (6 bases). Input material: blood. Here the CDR3 reads CASKVTGNYGYTF. The CDR3 DNA follows: TGTGCCAGCAAGGTTACAGGGAACTATGGCTACACCTTC.